This TCR beta chain is drawn from a study of metastatic and nonmetastatic thyroid tumors. Original processing methods: Variation in CDR3 across clinicopathological groups served as the basis for constructing a distant-metastasis classifier in papillary thyroid cancer. TCRdb re-called the PCR reads through MiXCR. TCRdb's processing, not the authors', yielded these V and J calls. The table lists 25,000 to 35,000 clones, just under 25% of them singletons. Study findings and constraints: The reported finding was significantly higher TCR beta diversity in malignant thyroid tumors relative to benign nodules, in blood and tumor.

From germline, CDR1 is SGHRS and CDR2 YFSETQ. The CDR3 sequence is 17 residues long. Trimming cost V 4 bases and J 2 bases; bases outside gene matches: 12. This clone was detected ten times or more. As yet, its antigen is unknown. Thyroid surgery was preceded by no treatment in any patient. The genes are TRBV5-1 and TRBJ2-3; 8 nucleotides line up with TRBD2. The sample comprised blood. This receptor was obtained from a female donor with papillary thyroid cancer or a benign thyroid nodule (not recorded which). Some clones in this sample may be carry-over from other donors' samples. CDR3 nucleotide sequence: TGCGCCAGCAGCCCGGGAGGGCAGTCTTGGATCACAGATACGCAGTATTTT. This sequence encodes CASSPGGQSWITDTQYF.